The sequence of this T cell receptor (beta chain) was determined in a study of shared clonotypes between healthy human individuals. Study-wide findings and caveats: Naive subsets tended to show greater estimated richness than memory subsets. In the sorted subsets, rarefaction showed sequencing was incomplete despite large depth.

Adult Caucasians living in Nashville, Tennessee made up all of the donors. Assay: immunoSEQ multiplex PCR; the TCRdb copy retains only in-frame clones and omits some. This sample has millions of clones, with approximately 93% found just once. V was shortened by 4 bases and J by 3 bases, with 10 bases between the two germline ends. The CDR3 consists of 13 residues. Germline loops: CDR1 SGHNT, CDR2 YYREEE (reference sequence). Turning to this clone: The antigen remains undetermined.

The source material was naive CD4+ T cells from PBMCs. Subset given: CD45RA+ positively selected. The rearrangement uses TRBV5-4 and TRBJ1-2; tentatively, D is TRBD1 (6 bases). The TCR sequence derives from a man aged 18 to 35 in good health. Some clones in this sample may be carry-over from other donors' samples. CDR3 nucleotide sequence: TGTGCCAGCAGCCCACAGGGAGACTATGGCTACACCTTC. This gives the protein CASSPQGDYGYTF.